These T cell receptor beta chains were read from a single sample in a study of T cell responses to AZD1222 COVID-19 vaccine. Here immunoSEQ multiplex PCR was the method, and the copy in TCRdb shows in-frame clones only, minus some. The sample holds over 100,000 clones, more than 70% seen once. The specimen comprised peripheral blood, sampled on day 0 of AZD1222 vaccination. The receptors stem from an adult in good health. The CDR3 runs from the conserved cysteine through the conserved F or W. The D gene is left open where the match is weak. The size field is filled for only some rows; it gives once, few, many or a size class.

clone_size	d_call	j_call	v_call	cdr3_aa	cdr3_nt
-	TRBD2	TRBJ2-1	TRBV7-2	CASSLQVGGTSYNEQFF	TGTGCCAGCAGCTTACAGGTGGGGGGGACCTCCTACAATGAGCAGTTCTTC
-	-	TRBJ1-4	TRBV3-1/TRBV3-2	CASSPTPWEELFF	TGTGCCAGCAGCCCGACACCGTGGGAGGAACTGTTTTTT
-	TRBD1	TRBJ1-2	TRBV7-9	CASSFNRGGYTF	TGTGCCAGCAGCTTCAACAGGGGCGGCTACACCTTC
-	-	TRBJ1-1	TRBV12-3/TRBV12-4	CASSRTGITEAFF	TGTGCCAGCAGCCGTACAGGGATTACTGAAGCTTTCTTT
-	TRBD1	TRBJ1-1	TRBV10-3	CAITQTGSTEAFF	TGTGCCATCACCCAGACAGGGAGCACTGAAGCTTTCTTT
-	-	TRBJ2-5	TRBV10-3	CAISESTQWVNQETQYF	TGTGCCATCAGTGAGTCGACTCAATGGGTAAACCAAGAGACCCAGTACTTC
once	TRBD1	TRBJ1-2	TRBV10-3	CAISEGQDYGYTF	TGTGCCATCAGTGAAGGACAGGACTATGGCTACACCTTC
-	-	TRBJ2-7	TRBV5-1	CASSSDRWSYEQYF	TGCGCCAGCAGCTCAGACAGGTGGTCCTACGAGCAGTACTTC
-	TRBD1	TRBJ1-1	TRBV6-5	CASSPQGGHKEAFF	TGTGCCAGCAGTCCCCAGGGGGGGCATAAGGAAGCTTTCTTT
-	-	TRBJ1-2	TRBV5-5	CASSPLVITQNYGYTF	TGTGCCAGCAGCCCCCTCGTCATAACACAGAACTATGGCTACACCTTC
few	-	TRBJ1-1	TRBV12-3/TRBV12-4	CATRGGPNTEAFF	TGTGCCACCAGAGGGGGACCGAACACTGAAGCTTTCTTT
-	-	TRBJ2-1	TRBV7-2	CASTPERANEQFF	TGTGCCAGCACCCCCGAGCGGGCCAATGAGCAGTTCTTC
once	-	TRBJ1-4	TRBV6-5	CASSRDRLQNEKLFF	TGTGCCAGCAGCAGAGACAGGTTACAAAATGAAAAACTGTTTTTT
-	-	TRBJ2-3	TRBV5-8	CASSLGLLTDTQYF	TGTGCCAGCAGCCTGGGACTCTTGACAGATACGCAGTATTTT
-	-	TRBJ1-1	TRBV11-2	CASSLYGPGSTEAFF	TGTGCCAGCAGCTTATATGGTCCAGGGAGCACTGAAGCTTTCTTT
once	TRBD2	TRBJ2-3	TRBV5-4	CASQTSAGPTDTQYF	TGTGCCAGCCAGACTAGCGCAGGACCGACAGATACGCAGTATTTT
-	TRBD1	TRBJ1-1	TRBV3-1/TRBV3-2	CASSPRDRVNTEAFF	TGTGCCAGCAGCCCCCGGGACAGGGTGAACACTGAAGCTTTCTTT
-	-	TRBJ2-4	TRBV19	CASSTPWSTKNIQYF	TGTGCCAGTAGTACCCCTTGGTCAACCAAAAACATTCAGTACTTC
few	-	TRBJ1-2	TRBV4-2	CASSQDGTDPYGYTF	TGTGCCAGCAGCCAAGATGGTACGGACCCCTATGGCTACACCTTC
-	-	TRBJ1-2	TRBV12-3/TRBV12-4	CASSPPPTF	TGTGCCAGCAGTCCACCGCCCACCTTC
-	TRBD2	TRBJ2-1	TRBV29-1	CSVEGLAGGLRYNEQFF	TGCAGCGTTGAGGGACTAGCGGGGGGGCTGCGCTACAATGAGCAGTTCTTC
-	TRBD2	TRBJ2-1	TRBV9	CASSMSGGDYNEQFF	TGTGCCAGCAGCATGAGCGGGGGAGACTACAATGAGCAGTTCTTC
-	-	TRBJ1-1	TRBV5-1	CASSREGYTEAFF	TGCGCCAGCAGTCGGGAAGGGTACACTGAAGCTTTCTTT
-	TRBD1	TRBJ1-5	TRBV28	CASSVDRGLWAQHF	TGTGCCAGCAGTGTAGACAGGGGACTTTGGGCCCAGCATTTT
-	-	TRBJ1-5	TRBV19	CASSPRTNNQPQHF	TGTGCCAGTAGTCCGCGGACAAACAATCAGCCCCAGCATTTT
-	TRBD1	TRBJ1-5	TRBV7-8	CASSLGFRRQGLSQPQHF	TGTGCCAGCAGCTTAGGGTTTCGGAGACAGGGGTTATCGCAGCCCCAGCATTTT
-	TRBD2	TRBJ2-3	TRBV5-1	CASSLSGGSVRDTQYF	TGCGCCAGCAGCTTGTCTGGCGGGAGTGTCAGAGATACGCAGTATTTT
-	-	TRBJ1-4	TRBV11-3	CASSFWGQGEKLFF	TGTGCCAGCAGCTTTTGGGGCCAAGGCGAAAAACTGTTTTTT
-	-	TRBJ1-5	TRBV21-1	CASSKVRPGERRCQPQHF	TGTGCCAGCAGCAAAGTCAGGCCGGGGGAACGGAGATGCCAGCCCCAGCATTTT
-	TRBD1	TRBJ1-2	TRBV3-1/TRBV3-2	CASSQDRQGAGYTF	TGTGCCAGCAGCCAAGACCGTCAGGGGGCTGGCTACACCTTC
-	-	TRBJ2-7	TRBV2	CASSANMGGGQYF	TGTGCCAGCAGTGCAAACATGGGGGGTGGGCAGTACTTC